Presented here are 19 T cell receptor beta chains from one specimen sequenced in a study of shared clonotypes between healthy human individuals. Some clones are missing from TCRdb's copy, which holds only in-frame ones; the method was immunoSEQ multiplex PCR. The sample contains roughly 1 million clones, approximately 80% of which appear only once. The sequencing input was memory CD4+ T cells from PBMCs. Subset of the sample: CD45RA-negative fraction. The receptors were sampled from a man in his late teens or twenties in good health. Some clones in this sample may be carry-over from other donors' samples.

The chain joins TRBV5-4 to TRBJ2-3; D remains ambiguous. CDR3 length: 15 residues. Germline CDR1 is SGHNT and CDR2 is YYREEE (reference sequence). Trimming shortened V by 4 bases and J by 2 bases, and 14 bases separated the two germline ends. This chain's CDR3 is CASSLGSSFTDTQYF. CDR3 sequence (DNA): TGTGCCAGCAGCCTCGGATCCTCCTTCACAGATACGCAGTATTTT. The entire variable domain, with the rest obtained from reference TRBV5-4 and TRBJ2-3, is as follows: ETGVTQSPTHLIKTRGQQVTLRCSSQSGHNTVSWYQQALGQGPQFIFQYYREEENGRGNFPPRFSGLQFPNYSSELNVNALELDDSALYLCASSLGSSFTDTQYFGPGTRLTVL.

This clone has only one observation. CDR3 in amino acids: CASSLTSGRNDEQFF. The CDR3, as DNA: TGTGCCAGCAGCCTTACTAGCGGGAGGAATGATGAGCAGTTCTTC. The rearrangement links TRBV13 to TRBJ2-1, with 12 bases aligning to TRBD2. After removal of 5 bases from V and 8 bases from J, the junction contained 7 bases not matched to a gene. The CDR3 is 15 amino acids. Germline CDR1 reads PRHDT; CDR2 reads FYEKMQ (reference sequence).

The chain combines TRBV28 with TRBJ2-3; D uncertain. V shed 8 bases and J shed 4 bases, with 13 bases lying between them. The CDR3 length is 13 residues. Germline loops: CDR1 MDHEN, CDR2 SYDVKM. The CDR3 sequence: CASRARVPDTQYF. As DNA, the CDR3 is TGTGCCAGCCGGGCAAGAGTTCCAGATACGCAGTATTTT.

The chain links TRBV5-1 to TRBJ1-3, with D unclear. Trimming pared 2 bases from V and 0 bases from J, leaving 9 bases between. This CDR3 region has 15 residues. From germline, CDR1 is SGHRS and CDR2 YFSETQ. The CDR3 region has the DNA TGCGCCAGCAGCTTAAATTTAAACTCTGGAAACACCATATATTTT. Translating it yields CASSLNLNSGNTIYF.

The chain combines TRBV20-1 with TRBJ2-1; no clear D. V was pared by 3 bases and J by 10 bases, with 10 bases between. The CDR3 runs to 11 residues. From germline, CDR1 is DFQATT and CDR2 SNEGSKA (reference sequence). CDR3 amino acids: CSARPAREQFF. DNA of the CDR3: TGCAGTGCTAGGCCCGCTCGGGAGCAGTTCTTC.

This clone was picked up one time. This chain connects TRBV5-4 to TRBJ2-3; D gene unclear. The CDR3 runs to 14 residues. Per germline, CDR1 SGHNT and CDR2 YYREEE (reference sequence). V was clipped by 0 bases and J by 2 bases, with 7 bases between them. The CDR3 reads CASSLEGLTDTQYF. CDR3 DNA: TGTGCCAGCAGCTTGGAAGGGCTCACAGATACGCAGTATTTT.

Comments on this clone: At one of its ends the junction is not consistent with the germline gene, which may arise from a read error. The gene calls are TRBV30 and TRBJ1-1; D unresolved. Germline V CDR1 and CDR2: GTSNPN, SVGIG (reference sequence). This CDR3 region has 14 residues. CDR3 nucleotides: TGCGCCTGGCAGGACGGACCCTTGAACACTGAAGCTTTCTTT. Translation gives CAWQDGPLNTEAFF.

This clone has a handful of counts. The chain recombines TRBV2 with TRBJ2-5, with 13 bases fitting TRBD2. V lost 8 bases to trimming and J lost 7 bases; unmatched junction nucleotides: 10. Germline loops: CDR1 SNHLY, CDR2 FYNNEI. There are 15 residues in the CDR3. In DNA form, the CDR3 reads TGTGCCAGCGGGGGGACTAGCGGGGTCGGTTGGACCCAGTACTTC. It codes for CASGGTSGVGWTQYF.

The CDR3 loop is CASSLVAADTQYF. In nucleotides, the CDR3 is TGTGCCAGCAGCTTGGTCGCTGCAGATACGCAGTATTTT. The gene calls are TRBV7-9 and TRBJ2-3; D gene uncertain. V was shortened by 3 bases and J by 4 bases, with 8 bases between the two germline ends. There are 13 residues in the CDR3. The germline gives CDR1 SEHNR, CDR2 FQNEAQ (reference sequence).

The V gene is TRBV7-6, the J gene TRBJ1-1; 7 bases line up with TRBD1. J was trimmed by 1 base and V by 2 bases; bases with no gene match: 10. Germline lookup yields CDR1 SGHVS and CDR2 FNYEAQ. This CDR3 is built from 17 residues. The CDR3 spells CASSLLPPTGTNTEAFF. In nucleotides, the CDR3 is TGTGCCAGCAGCTTACTGCCTCCGACAGGGACGAACACTGAAGCTTTCTTT.

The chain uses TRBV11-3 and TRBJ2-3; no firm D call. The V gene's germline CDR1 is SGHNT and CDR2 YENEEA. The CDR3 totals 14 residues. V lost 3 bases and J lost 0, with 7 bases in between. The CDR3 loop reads CASSFTTSTDTQYF. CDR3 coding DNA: TGTGCCAGCAGCTTCACCACCAGCACAGATACGCAGTATTTT.

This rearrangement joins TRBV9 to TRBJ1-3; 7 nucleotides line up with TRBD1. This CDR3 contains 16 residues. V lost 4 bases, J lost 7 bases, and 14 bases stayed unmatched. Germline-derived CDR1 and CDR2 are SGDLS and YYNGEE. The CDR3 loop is CASSPPLTGPGNTIYF. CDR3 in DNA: TGTGCCAGCAGCCCGCCCCTGACAGGGCCGGGGAACACCATATATTTT.

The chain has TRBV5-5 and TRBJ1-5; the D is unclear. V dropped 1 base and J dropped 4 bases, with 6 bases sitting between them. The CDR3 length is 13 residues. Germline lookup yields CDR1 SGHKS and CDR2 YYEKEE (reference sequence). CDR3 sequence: CASSLNGNQPQHF. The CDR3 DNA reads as TGTGCCAGCAGCTTGAACGGTAATCAGCCCCAGCATTTT.

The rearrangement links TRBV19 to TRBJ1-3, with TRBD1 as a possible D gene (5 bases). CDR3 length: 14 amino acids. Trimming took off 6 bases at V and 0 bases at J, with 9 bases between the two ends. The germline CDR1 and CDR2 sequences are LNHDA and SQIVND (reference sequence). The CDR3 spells CASRSDTSGNTIYF. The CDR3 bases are TGTGCCAGTAGGTCGGACACCTCTGGAAACACCATATATTTT.

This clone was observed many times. CDR3: CASSLTSGSSYNEQFF. The CDR3 coding sequence is TGTGCCAGCAGCTTAACTAGCGGGAGTTCCTACAATGAGCAGTTCTTC. The chain carries TRBV11-2 and TRBJ2-1; 11 bases are a match to TRBD2. The CDR3 totals 16 residues. In germline, CDR1 is SGHAT, CDR2 FQNNGV. The V and J ends lost 2 bases and 1 base, in that order; junction bases with no gene match: 1.

In DNA form, the CDR3 reads TGTGCCAGCAGCCAGTCCGGGGACAGGAGGTACTCTGGGGCCAACGTCCTGACTTTC. Its translation is CASSQSGDRRYSGANVLTF. This chain connects TRBV7-9 to TRBJ2-6, with TRBD1 identical over 8 bases. Looked up from germline, CDR1 is SEHNR and CDR2 is FQNEAQ (reference sequence). The CDR3 is made up of 19 amino acids. Germline trimming cut 5 bases from V and 0 bases from J; bases unmatched to any gene: 12.

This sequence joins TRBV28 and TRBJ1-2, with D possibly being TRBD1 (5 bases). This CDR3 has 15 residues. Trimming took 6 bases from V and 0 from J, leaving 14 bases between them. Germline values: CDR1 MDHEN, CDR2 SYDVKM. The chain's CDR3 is CASRVGALANYGYTF. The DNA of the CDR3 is TGTGCCAGCAGGGTAGGGGCATTAGCTAACTATGGCTACACCTTC.

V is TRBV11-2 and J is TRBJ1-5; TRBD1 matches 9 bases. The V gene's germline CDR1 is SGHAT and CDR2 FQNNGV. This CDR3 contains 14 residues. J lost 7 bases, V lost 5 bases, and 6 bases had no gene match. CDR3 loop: CASSRGQGHQPQHF. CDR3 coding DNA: TGTGCCAGCAGCCGGGGACAGGGCCACCAGCCCCAGCATTTT.

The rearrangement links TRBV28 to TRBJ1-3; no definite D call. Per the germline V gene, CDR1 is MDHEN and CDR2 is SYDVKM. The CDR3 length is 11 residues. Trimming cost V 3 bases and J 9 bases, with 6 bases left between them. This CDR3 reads CASSFKATIYF. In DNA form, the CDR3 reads TGTGCCAGCAGTTTTAAGGCCACCATATATTTT.